This T cell receptor (beta chain) was recorded in a study of beta chain features in type 1 diabetes. Investigators reverse transcribed all isolated RNA, so they sequenced expressed TCRB transcripts. Generated by immunoSEQ multiplex PCR, the TCRdb table keeps only in-frame clones and is missing some. Among about 170,000 clones listed, about 8% were seen once. Regarding this clone: The antigen is not known.

Germline lookup yields CDR1 SGHRS and CDR2 YFSETQ. Trimming removed 2 bases at V and 2 bases at J, with 12 bases between. The CDR3 runs to 15 residues. General study findings and limits: Moderate yet significant TCRB CDR3 shortening was seen in Type 1 diabetes patients in all four CD4+ subsets. Unsettled here was the matter of whether HLA type influences TCRB rearrangement. Type 1 diabetes patients had VDJ junctions that carried fewer insertions and more deletions.

The TCR sequence derives from a middle-aged woman with type 1 diabetes. The specimen was central memory CD4+ T cells from blood. V gene TRBV5-1 combines with J gene TRBJ2-3, with D possibly being TRBD1 (6 bases). CDR3 amino acids: CASSLSQGYTDTQYF. DNA of the CDR3: TGCGCCAGCAGCTTATCACAGGGATACACAGATACGCAGTATTTT.